This is a list of T cell receptor beta chains from one sample in a study of blood T cell repertoires in COVID-19. Generated by immunoSEQ multiplex PCR, the TCRdb table keeps only in-frame clones and is missing some. The sample has a few hundred thousand clones; 87% are singletons. Sequencing used peripheral blood. Receptor source: a woman aged 45-65 years who had recovered from COVID-19. Both conserved end residues are part of each CDR3. A D gene is named only where the DNA matches it firmly. Clone size appears in some rows only: once, few, many, or a class for an expanded clone.

TRBV6-1,TRBD2,.,TRBJ2-3,CASSGLAGGWTDTQYF,TGTGCCAGCAGTGGCTTAGCGGGAGGGTGGACAGATACGCAGTATTTT
TRBV10-3,TRBD1,once,TRBJ2-5,CAISDTGGGETQYF,TGTGCCATCAGTGATACAGGGGGTGGCGAGACCCAGTACTTC
TRBV9,.,once,TRBJ2-2,CASSVVPADTGELFF,TGTGCCAGCAGCGTAGTACCGGCGGATACCGGGGAGCTGTTTTTT
TRBV30,TRBD1,.,TRBJ1-4,CAWLAPTGGNEKLFF,TGTGCCTGGTTGGCCCCGACAGGGGGAAATGAAAAACTGTTTTTT
TRBV18,.,.,TRBJ1-1,CASSLGGLATEAFF,TGTGCCAGCTCACTGGGGGGGTTGGCCACTGAAGCTTTCTTT
TRBV4-3,.,.,TRBJ2-2,CASSPQAGYTGELFF,TGCGCCAGCAGCCCCCAAGCCGGGTACACCGGGGAGCTGTTTTTT
TRBV19,TRBD1,.,TRBJ1-1,CASSISGGMNTEAFF,TGTGCCAGTAGTATTTCAGGGGGAATGAACACTGAAGCTTTCTTT
TRBV28,.,once,TRBJ2-6,CASSFLSGAFSGANVLTF,TGTGCCAGCAGTTTTCTCTCAGGGGCCTTCTCTGGGGCCAACGTCCTGACTTTC
TRBV28,.,.,TRBJ1-2,CASSSTVFYGYTF,TGTGCCAGCAGTTCTACTGTTTTTTATGGCTACACCTTC
TRBV19,.,once,TRBJ2-3,CASSIIGAGLNTDTQYF,TGTGCCAGTAGTATAATTGGGGCAGGGCTAAACACAGATACGCAGTATTTT
TRBV5-6,.,many,TRBJ2-7,CASGYRNFYEQYF,TGTGCCAGCGGTTACAGAAATTTCTACGAGCAGTACTTC
TRBV29-1,.,.,TRBJ1-4,CSVEDWEGKLFF,TGCAGCGTTGAAGATTGGGAGGGGAAACTGTTTTTT
TRBV4-2,TRBD2,.,TRBJ2-1,CASSQGDGRVYNEQFF,TGTGCCAGCAGCCAAGGGGACGGGAGGGTCTACAATGAGCAGTTCTTC
TRBV28,TRBD1,few,TRBJ1-1,CASNRGLGAEAFF,TGTGCCAGCAACAGGGGGCTGGGGGCTGAAGCTTTCTTT
TRBV27,TRBD1,few,TRBJ1-5,CASSAYRGGQPQHF,TGTGCCAGCAGTGCTTACAGGGGGGGTCAGCCCCAGCATTTT
TRBV10-2,TRBD2,few,TRBJ2-3,CASSERGEADTQYF,TGCGCCAGCAGTGAGCGGGGGGAGGCAGATACGCAGTATTTT
TRBV27,.,once,TRBJ1-4,CASSPISTGHRATNEKLFF,TGTGCCAGCAGTCCAATATCGACCGGACACCGTGCAACTAATGAAAAACTGTTTTTT
TRBV5-1,.,.,TRBJ2-2,CASSLEQIPGELFF,TGCGCCAGCAGCTTGGAACAGATACCCGGGGAGCTGTTTTTT
TRBV20-1,TRBD2,.,TRBJ2-7,CSASPSGVYEQYF,TGCAGTGCTAGTCCCAGCGGGGTATACGAGCAGTACTTC
TRBV27,TRBD2,few,TRBJ2-5,CASSLWLAGGPAQETQYF,TGTGCCAGCAGTTTATGGCTAGCGGGAGGGCCGGCACAGGAGACCCAGTACTTC
TRBV30,.,.,TRBJ1-1,CAFSQGTEAFF,TGTGCCTTCTCACAGGGCACTGAAGCTTTCTTT
TRBV28,TRBD1,once,TRBJ2-2,CASSSPGQAGTGELFF,TGTGCCAGCAGTTCACCGGGACAGGCGGGTACCGGGGAGCTGTTTTTT
TRBV27,TRBD2,.,TRBJ2-2,CASSSPGKTSGGRTGELFF,TGTGCCAGCAGTTCACCCGGAAAGACTAGCGGGGGTAGGACCGGGGAGCTGTTTTTT
TRBV18,TRBD2,.,TRBJ2-5,CASSPWTREETQYF,TGTGCCAGCTCACCCTGGACTAGGGAAGAAACCCAGTACTTC
TRBV6-1,TRBD1,.,TRBJ2-6,CASSVQISGQGGTGANVLTF,TGTGCCAGCAGTGTACAAATCTCGGGACAGGGGGGCACTGGGGCCAACGTCCTGACTTTC
TRBV4-3,TRBD2,.,TRBJ2-2,CASSQGLAATGELFF,TGCGCCAGCAGCCAAGGGCTAGCGGCCACCGGGGAGCTGTTTTTT